Presented here are 26 T cell receptor beta chains from one specimen sequenced in a study of T cells in localized non-small cell lung cancer. Profiling relied on immunoSEQ multiplex PCR, and the TCRdb table lists in-frame clones only, not all of them. Altogether approximately 31,000 clones are present, roughly nine tenths being singletons, with the ten largest covering about 3.2%. Sequenced here: peripheral blood, sampled before any cancer treatment. These receptors were collected from a female donor older than 55 with stage I lung adenocarcinoma.

The chain recombines TRBV10-3 with TRBJ2-1, with D unresolved. The V gene's germline CDR1 is ENHRY and CDR2 SYGVKD. Trimming shortened V by 3 bases and J by 1 base, and 7 bases separated the two germline ends. This CDR3 comprises 14 residues. This chain's CDR3 is CAISDSTSYNEQFF. The CDR3 nucleotides read TGTGCCATCAGTGATTCCACTTCCTACAATGAGCAGTTCTTC.

The chain links TRBV12-5 to TRBJ1-2; perhaps TRBD1 as D (5 bases). Germline V CDR1 and CDR2: LGHNT, FRNRAP. V was shortened by 4 bases and J by 0 bases, with 12 bases between the two germline ends. The CDR3 consists of 15 residues. The CDR3 protein is CASGWATAANYGYTF. The CDR3 DNA reads TGTGCTAGTGGTTGGGCGACAGCCGCTAACTATGGCTACACCTTC.

The CDR3 sequence is CASSPEMTSGSLGDTQYF. Here the CDR3 DNA reads TGTGCCAGCTCACCTGAAATGACTAGCGGGAGCTTGGGGGATACGCAGTATTTT. The chain combines TRBV18 with TRBJ2-3; TRBD2 agrees at 12 bases. CDR1 and CDR2 (germline): KGHSH, LQKENI. The CDR3 consists of 18 residues. V shed 3 bases, J shed 6 bases, and the junction held 13 bases outside the gene matches.

Notes on this clone: The junction shows a germline mismatch at one end, possibly a read error. CDR3 sequence reads: CASSAGIQGTQYF. CDR3 coding DNA: TGTGCCAGCAGCGCAGGGATACAAGGGACCCAGTACTTC. The chain couples TRBV7-2 to TRBJ2-5; D possibly corresponds to TRBD1 (5 bases). The CDR3 runs to 13 residues. Germline V gene sequence: CDR1 SGHTA, CDR2 FQGNSA.

This clone has only one observation. V gene TRBV19 combines with J gene TRBJ2-1, with no clear D. Trimming took 6 bases from V and 5 from J, leaving 11 bases between them. The CDR3 is made up of 13 amino acids. CDR1 is LNHDA, CDR2 SQIVND, per germline (reference sequence). CDR3 in amino acids: CASRRAQNNEQFF. Here the CDR3 DNA reads TGTGCCAGTAGGCGCGCCCAAAACAATGAGCAGTTCTTC.

This rearrangement joins TRBV7-2 to TRBJ2-7; D is possibly TRBD1 or TRBD2 (5 bases each). The CDR3 covers 16 residues. Germline assignment: CDR1 SGHTA and CDR2 FQGNSA. Trimming shortened V by 5 bases and J by 0 bases, and 17 bases separated the two germline ends. The CDR3 DNA sequence: TGTGCCAGCAGCGAGCGGACAATAGCTTACTCCTACGAGCAGTACTTC. It encodes CASSERTIAYSYEQYF. Drawing the rest from reference TRBV7-2 and TRBJ2-7, the complete variable domain is GAGVSQSPSNKVTEKGKDVELRCDPISGHTALYWYRQSLGQGLEFLIYFQGNSAPDKSGLPSDRFSAERTGGSVSTLTIQRTQQEDSAVYLCASSERTIAYSYEQYFGPGTRLTVT.

The V and J genes are TRBV28 and TRBJ1-1, with a possible D match to TRBD1 (6 bases). V lost 2 bases to trimming and J lost 7 bases, with 20 bases between them. This CDR3 comprises 16 residues. Per germline, CDR1 MDHEN and CDR2 SYDVKM. The CDR3 protein is CASSLNDRMGDNEAFF. In nucleotides, the CDR3 is TGTGCCAGCAGTTTAAACGACAGGATGGGGGACAATGAAGCTTTCTTT.

This chain links TRBV30 with TRBJ1-3; no definite D call. V lost 7 bases and J 2 bases, leaving 12 bases between the germline ends. Per the germline V gene, CDR1 is GTSNPN and CDR2 is SVGIG (reference sequence). CDR3 length: 13 amino acids. CDR3 loop: CALTRRAGNTIYF. As DNA, the CDR3 is TGTGCCTTGACAAGGAGGGCTGGAAACACCATATATTTT.

The V gene is TRBV7-2, the J gene TRBJ2-3, with TRBD1 as a possible D gene (5 bases). Germline CDR1 reads SGHTA; CDR2 reads FQGNSA. The CDR3 spans 13 residues. The V and J ends lost 6 bases and 3 bases respectively, with 10 bases between them. The CDR3 sequence: CASRRQQTDTQYF. The CDR3 nucleotides are TGTGCCAGCAGACGACAGCAGACAGATACGCAGTATTTT. Full variable domain (rest looked up from reference TRBV7-2 and TRBJ2-3): GAGVSQSPSNKVTEKGKDVELRCDPISGHTALYWYRQSLGQGLEFLIYFQGNSAPDKSGLPSDRFSAERTGGSVSTLTIQRTQQEDSAVYLCASRRQQTDTQYFGPGTRLTVL.

V gene TRBV7-2 combines with J gene TRBJ2-2; tentatively, D is TRBD2 (5 bases). V dropped 2 bases and J dropped 7 bases, with 14 bases sitting between them. This CDR3 has 15 amino acids. Germline V gives CDR1 SGHTA, CDR2 FQGNSA. The DNA of the CDR3 is TGTGCCAGCAGCTTAATCATCCTAGCCGGCGGGGAGCTGTTTTTT. Its protein is CASSLIILAGGELFF.

This clone has just a few counts. This chain joins TRBV6-6 and TRBJ2-5; 13 bases map to TRBD2. CDR1 is MNHNY, CDR2 SVGAGI, per germline (reference sequence). CDR3 length: 16 amino acids. V shed 6 bases, J shed 1 base, and the junction held 5 bases outside the gene matches. The CDR3 sequence: CASSWTSGSGQETQYF. The CDR3 bases are TGTGCCAGCAGCTGGACTAGCGGGAGCGGCCAAGAGACCCAGTACTTC.

The chain recombines TRBV18 with TRBJ1-2, with D possibly being TRBD1 (5 bases). The germline V gene encodes CDR1 KGHSH and CDR2 LQKENI. V lost 4 bases and J 2 bases, leaving 11 bases between the germline ends. The CDR3 has 14 residues. The CDR3 DNA is TGTGCCAGCTCACTCGGACACGACAACTATGGCTACACCTTC. Its protein is CASSLGHDNYGYTF.

This chain connects TRBV11-2 to TRBJ1-4, with a tentative D call TRBD1 (6 bases). The V end was cut by 5 bases, the J end by 8 bases, with 21 bases between. The CDR3 covers 16 residues. The germline V gene has CDR1 SGHAT and CDR2 FQNNGV. The CDR3 protein is CASSQDGKGDWEKLFF. The CDR3 bases are TGTGCCAGCAGCCAAGACGGCAAGGGGGATTGGGAAAAACTGTTTTTT.

This sequence joins TRBV29-1 and TRBJ1-5, with a tentative D call TRBD1 (6 bases). The V end lost 7 bases, the J end lost 6 bases, and 16 bases lay between the germline ends. The length of the CDR3 is 13 residues. The germline V gene encodes CDR1 SQVTM and CDR2 ANQGSEA. CDR3 loop: CSGGGGLGQPQHF. CDR3 DNA: TGCAGCGGGGGAGGGGGTCTAGGTCAGCCCCAGCATTTT.

This clone appeared once. The J gene is TRBJ2-3, the V gene TRBV19, with TRBD1 matching 10 bases. Germline CDR1 and CDR2: LNHDA and SQIVND (reference sequence). This CDR3 spans 14 amino acids. Germline trimming cut 8 bases from V and 4 bases from J; bases unmatched to any gene: 6. In DNA, the CDR3 is TGTGCCAGTCTTGACAGGGGGCGCGCAGATACGCAGTATTTT. Translating gives CASLDRGRADTQYF.

The rearrangement links TRBV7-6 to TRBJ2-4; TRBD1 might be the D (6 bases). The V and J ends lost 3 bases and 0 bases respectively, with 18 bases between them. The CDR3 is made up of 18 amino acids. The germline CDR1 and CDR2 sequences are SGHVS and FNYEAQ. The chain's CDR3 is CASSLGLRGRGAKNIQYF. The CDR3 DNA reads TGTGCCAGCAGCTTGGGTTTAAGGGGCAGGGGAGCCAAAAACATTCAGTACTTC.

This clone was observed once. V and J are TRBV4-3 and TRBJ1-1; D is unclear. The V end lost 1 base, the J end lost 4 bases, and 13 bases lay between the germline ends. CDR1 LGHNA and CDR2 YSLEER come from the germline V gene. CDR3 length: 15 residues. The CDR3 spells CASSQAGDRGTEAFF. CDR3 nucleotide sequence: TGCGCCAGCAGCCAAGCGGGCGACCGGGGCACTGAAGCTTTCTTT.

This clone was recorded only once. The CDR3 DNA is TGCAGCGTTCAAGGGGGGGAGGATACGCAGTATTTT. Protein product: CSVQGGEDTQYF. The chain recombines TRBV29-1 with TRBJ2-3, with a weak D call TRBD2 (7 bases). V gave up 5 bases and J gave up 6 bases, with 12 bases separating them. The V gene's germline CDR1 is SQVTM and CDR2 ANQGSEA. CDR3 size: 12 residues.

The J gene is TRBJ2-2, the V gene TRBV5-5, with TRBD2 matching over 7 bases. This CDR3 is built from 14 residues. Germline trimming cut 4 bases from V and 7 bases from J; bases unmatched to any gene: 7. Germline loops: CDR1 SGHKS, CDR2 YYEKEE (reference sequence). The CDR3 coding sequence is TGTGCCAGCAGCAACCATAGGGAGGGCGGGGAGCTGTTTTTT. Its protein is CASSNHREGGELFF.

The J gene is TRBJ2-1, the V gene TRBV5-1; 9 bases match TRBD2. This CDR3 comprises 15 residues. Germline-derived CDR1 and CDR2 are SGHRS and YFSETQ. Germline trimming cut 2 bases from V and 6 bases from J; bases unmatched to any gene: 6. The chain's CDR3 is CASSLGLAGLNEQFF. The CDR3 nucleotides are TGCGCCAGCAGCTTAGGGCTAGCGGGACTCAATGAGCAGTTCTTC.

This rearrangement joins TRBV28 to TRBJ1-2; D is unclear. From germline, CDR1 is MDHEN and CDR2 SYDVKM. V was cut by 6 bases and J by 5 bases, with 16 bases left in between. The CDR3 runs to 14 residues. The CDR3 loop is CASREPGPHYGYTF. The DNA of the CDR3 is TGTGCCAGCAGGGAGCCGGGCCCGCATTATGGCTACACCTTC.

The chain has TRBV19 and TRBJ1-1; perhaps TRBD1 as D (6 bases). The length of the CDR3 is 15 residues. The germline CDR1 and CDR2 sequences are LNHDA and SQIVND (reference sequence). Trimming cost V 7 bases and J 1 base, with 16 bases left between them. The CDR3 loop reads CASIATGRGNTEAFF. The DNA for the CDR3 is TGTGCCAGTATCGCGACCGGCAGGGGGAACACTGAAGCTTTCTTT.

This chain connects TRBV7-9 to TRBJ2-7, with 7 positions matching TRBD2. J was trimmed by 0 bases and V by 5 bases; bases with no gene match: 16. Germline values: CDR1 SEHNR, CDR2 FQNEAQ (reference sequence). The CDR3 has 18 amino acids. CDR3 amino acids: CASSASRFSGPSSYEQYF. DNA for the CDR3: TGTGCCAGCAGCGCGTCGAGATTTAGCGGGCCGAGCTCCTACGAGCAGTACTTC.

V gene TRBV9 combines with J gene TRBJ1-2; D possibly corresponds to TRBD1 (6 bases). The germline V gene encodes CDR1 SGDLS and CDR2 YYNGEE. Trimming removed 4 bases at V and 4 bases at J, with 14 bases between. The CDR3 is 14 residues long. The DNA of the CDR3 is TGTGCCAGCAGCCTACGACAGGACAGCTATGGCTACACCTTC. Translated: CASSLRQDSYGYTF. Using reference TRBV9 and TRBJ1-2 for the parts outside the CDR3, the full variable domain is DSGVTQTPKHLITATGQRVTLRCSPRSGDLSVYWYQQSLDQGLQFLIQYYNGEERAKGNILERFSAQQFPDLHSELNLSSLELGDSALYFCASSLRQDSYGYTFGSGTRLTVV.

The genes are TRBV4-1 and TRBJ2-3; tentative D call: TRBD2 (6 bases). Germline V gives CDR1 MGHRA, CDR2 YSYEKL. CDR3 length: 16 amino acids. With 1 base removed from V and 1 base from J, the gap between germline ends came to 12 bases. CDR3 sequence: CASSQGAGSRTDTQYF. Written as DNA, the CDR3 is TGCGCCAGCAGCCAAGGTGCCGGGAGCCGCACAGATACGCAGTATTTT.

V is TRBV6-5 and J is TRBJ2-5; TRBD1 might be the D (6 bases). Germline V lookup: CDR1 MNHEY, CDR2 SVGAGI. The CDR3 covers 14 residues. The ends were cut back, 0 bases at V and 1 base at J, with 6 bases in the middle. CDR3 amino acids: CASSYSGAQETQYF. The CDR3 DNA sequence: TGTGCCAGCAGTTACTCGGGGGCCCAAGAGACCCAGTACTTC.